Listed here are 25 T cell receptor beta chains from one sample, sequenced in a study of blood T cell repertoires in COVID-19. TCRdb's table, derived via immunoSEQ multiplex PCR, lists solely in-frame clones and lacks some. This sample has 250,000 to 400,000 clones, with 85% to 90% found just once. The sample taken for sequencing was peripheral blood. These receptors all come from a woman in her twenties or thirties with COVID-19, enrolled during active disease.

This chain uses TRBV27 with TRBJ2-1; 9 bases fit TRBD2. The CDR3 length is 14 residues. Per germline, CDR1 MNHEY and CDR2 SMNVEV (reference sequence). The J segment lost 8 bases and the V segment lost 5 bases, leaving 7 bases of the junction unmatched. The DNA of the CDR3 is TGTGCCAGCAGTAACGGCGGGAGGGGATATGAGCAGTTCTTC. Translation: CASSNGGRGYEQFF.

V is TRBV19 and J is TRBJ2-7, with D possibly matching TRBD2 (7 bases). The CDR3 is 14 amino acids. In germline, CDR1 is LNHDA, CDR2 SQIVND (reference sequence). V lost 5 bases to trimming and J lost 3 bases, with 14 bases between them. The CDR3 DNA sequence: TGTGCCAGTAGTGGGGGGGGCGCCATCTACGAGCAGTACTTC. Translated: CASSGGGAIYEQYF.

The J gene is TRBJ1-6, the V gene TRBV4-1; TRBD1 matches 8 bases. The CDR3 has 15 residues. V lost 1 base and J lost 6; bases outside the gene matches: 2. The germline V gene encodes CDR1 MGHRA and CDR2 YSYEKL. DNA of the CDR3: TGCGCCAGCAGCCAAGTAACAGGGGGTAATTCACCCCTCCACTTT. It yields the protein CASSQVTGGNSPLHF.

The chain joins TRBV12-3 or TRBV12-4 to TRBJ1-2; possibly TRBD1 for D (6 bases). Deletions cut 3 bases from V and 7 bases from J, with 12 bases between. The CDR3 contains 13 residues. The CDR3 nucleotides are TGTGCCAGCAGTTTCCGGGGGGCTGGTGGCTACACCTTC. It codes for CASSFRGAGGYTF.

The chain is built from TRBV11-2 and TRBJ1-6; D might be TRBD1 (5 bases). In germline, CDR1 is SGHAT, CDR2 FQNNGV. This CDR3 comprises 15 residues. Between the trimmed V and J ends, which lost 6 bases and 1 base, there was a span of 10 bases. DNA of the CDR3: TGTGCCAGCAGACGAACAGGTTCCTATAATTCACCCCTCCACTTT. It is translated as CASRRTGSYNSPLHF.

This clone appeared once. This chain links TRBV3-1 (or the pseudogene TRBV3-2) with TRBJ2-3, with 11 bases aligning to TRBD2. The CDR3 runs 15 residues. The V and J ends lost 4 bases and 6 bases, in that order; junction bases with no gene match: 6. Germline CDR1 LGHDT, CDR2 YNNKEL (reference sequence). CDR3 region: CASSLRLAGPDTQYF. DNA of the CDR3: TGTGCCAGCAGCCTACGACTAGCGGGGCCCGATACGCAGTATTTT.

The chain carries TRBV5-1 and TRBJ2-2; 10 nucleotides agree with TRBD2. The CDR3 is made up of 19 amino acids. The germline gives CDR1 SGHRS, CDR2 YFSETQ. V dropped 4 bases and J dropped 5; count of bases not matched to a gene: 17. DNA of the CDR3: TGCGCCAGCAGCAAGAGGATAGCGGGAGGAGGAGAAAGAACCGGGGAGCTGTTTTTT. This translates into CASSKRIAGGGERTGELFF.

This sequence joins TRBV20-1 and TRBJ2-6; 7 bases map to TRBD1. V lost 3 bases and J lost 4; bases outside the gene matches: 3. Germline CDR1 reads DFQATT; CDR2 reads SNEGSKA (reference sequence). This CDR3 contains 14 residues. CDR3 sequence: CSASRGHGANVLTF. CDR3 nucleotides: TGCAGTGCTAGTAGGGGGCACGGGGCCAACGTCCTGACTTTC.

The V and J genes are TRBV28 and TRBJ2-7, with TRBD1 as a possible D gene (6 bases). The ends were cut back, 8 bases at V and 6 bases at J, with 17 bases in the middle. Germline values: CDR1 MDHEN, CDR2 SYDVKM. The CDR3 has 13 residues. CDR3 residues: CASEQGSYFEQYF. The CDR3 nucleotides are TGTGCCAGCGAACAGGGATCTTACTTCGAGCAGTACTTC.

This clone has a single count. V and J are TRBV5-6 and TRBJ2-2; 12 positions match TRBD2. V lost 3 bases, J lost 2 bases, and 5 bases stayed unmatched. CDR1 and CDR2 (germline): SGHDT, YYEEEE. The CDR3 runs to 17 residues. The DNA of the CDR3 is TGTGCCAGCAGCTACAGGACTAGCGGGATTAACACCGGGGAGCTGTTTTTT. This translates into CASSYRTSGINTGELFF.

J is TRBJ1-1 and V is TRBV5-4; TRBD1 matches at 8 bases. The CDR3 runs to 13 residues. Germline V gene lookup returns CDR1 SGHNT and CDR2 YYREEE (reference sequence). J was trimmed by 6 bases and V by 5 bases; bases with no gene match: 6. The CDR3, as DNA: TGTGCCAGCAGTTATGACAGGGGCTCTGAAGCTTTCTTT. This encodes CASSYDRGSEAFF. The full variable domain, its missing parts supplied by reference TRBV5-4 and TRBJ1-1, is ETGVTQSPTHLIKTRGQQVTLRCSSQSGHNTVSWYQQALGQGPQFIFQYYREEENGRGNFPPRFSGLQFPNYSSELNVNALELDDSALYLCASSYDRGSEAFFGQGTRLTVV.

Notes on this clone: Other DNA sequences in the same sample also yield this CDR3. The CDR3 DNA is TGTGCCAGCAGCTTAGGTGGGGGACTATACGAGCAGTACTTC. Protein product: CASSLGGGLYEQYF. The rearrangement uses TRBV7-9 and TRBJ2-7, with 7 nucleotides matching TRBD2. V gave up 1 base and J gave up 4 bases; unmatched junction bases: 4. Germline V lookup: CDR1 SEHNR, CDR2 FQNEAQ (reference sequence). This CDR3 comprises 14 residues. Full variable domain (outside the CDR3, taken from reference TRBV7-9 and TRBJ2-7): DTGVSQNPRHKITKRGQNVTFRCDPISEHNRLYWYRQTLGQGPEFLTYFQNEAQLEKSRLLSDRFSAERPKGSFSTLEIQRTEQGDSAMYLCASSLGGGLYEQYFGPGTRLTVT.

The chain joins TRBV10-3 to TRBJ2-6; TRBD2 matches at 14 bases. Germline-derived CDR1 and CDR2 are ENHRY and SYGVKD. The CDR3 totals 18 residues. The J segment lost 4 bases and the V segment lost 8 bases, leaving 10 bases of the junction unmatched. In nucleotides, the CDR3 is TGTGCCATCGGTAGAGATGGGACTAGCGGGAGAGGGGCCAACGTCCTGACTTTC. This sequence encodes CAIGRDGTSGRGANVLTF.

CDR3 sequence: CASSLGRVNTEAFF. The CDR3 DNA is TGTGCCAGCAGCCTAGGCCGAGTGAACACTGAAGCTTTCTTT. This rearrangement joins TRBV7-9 to TRBJ1-1; unclear D gene. The CDR3 has 14 amino acids. Germline values: CDR1 SEHNR, CDR2 FQNEAQ (reference sequence). V lost 5 bases and J lost 0, with 10 bases in between. Based on the CDR3 plus reference TRBV7-9 and TRBJ1-1, the full variable domain is DTGVSQNPRHKITKRGQNVTFRCDPISEHNRLYWYRQTLGQGPEFLTYFQNEAQLEKSRLLSDRFSAERPKGSFSTLEIQRTEQGDSAMYLCASSLGRVNTEAFFGQGTRLTVV.

The chain is built from TRBV5-1 and TRBJ2-2, with D maybe TRBD1 (5 bases). The CDR3 has 18 residues. V lost 4 bases to trimming and J lost 4 bases, with 23 bases between them. Germline V CDR1 and CDR2: SGHRS, YFSETQ. For the CDR3, the DNA is TGCGCCAGCAGCCTAACTTTTGGACAACAGCTAATCACCGGGGAGCTGTTTTTT. This sequence encodes CASSLTFGQQLITGELFF.

This chain joins TRBV27 and TRBJ1-5, with 8 bases aligning to TRBD1. This CDR3 spans 14 amino acids. J gave up 4 bases and V 6 bases, and 5 bases lay outside the gene matches. In germline, CDR1 is MNHEY, CDR2 SMNVEV (reference sequence). CDR3 sequence reads: CASRLTGGNQPQHF. The CDR3 coding sequence is TGTGCCAGCAGGCTTACAGGGGGGAATCAGCCCCAGCATTTT.

The chain combines TRBV5-6 with TRBJ2-7; TRBD1 matches at 9 bases. With 4 bases clipped from V and 4 bases from J, the junction kept 3 bases outside the gene matches. Germline V lookup: CDR1 SGHDT, CDR2 YYEEEE. The CDR3 is 13 amino acids. The CDR3 loop is CASSGTGRYEQYF. The CDR3 region has the DNA TGTGCCAGCAGCGGGACAGGGAGATACGAGCAGTACTTC.

CDR3 DNA: TGTGCCAGCAGCTTGTATTCTGGAAACACCATATATTTT. This translates into CASSLYSGNTIYF. The V call is TRBV5-5, the J call TRBJ1-3; D call uncertain. The CDR3 spans 13 residues. Germline V lookup: CDR1 SGHKS, CDR2 YYEKEE (reference sequence). The V end was cut by 1 base, the J end by 1 base, with 3 bases between.

V usage is TRBV5-1 and J usage is TRBJ1-2; tentatively, D is TRBD1 (6 bases). CDR1 and CDR2 from the germline V gene are SGHRS and YFSETQ. The CDR3 covers 14 residues. Trimming stripped 0 bases from V and 8 bases from J, with 14 bases between. CDR3 sequence: CASSLVAGAGGYTF. The CDR3 DNA follows: TGCGCCAGCAGCTTGGTGGCAGGGGCTGGCGGCTACACCTTC.

V and J are TRBV9 and TRBJ2-3; the D gene is possibly TRBD2 (5 bases). V dropped 3 bases and J dropped 4 bases, with 15 bases sitting between them. CDR1 is SGDLS and CDR2 is YYNGEE in the germline V gene. This CDR3 is 15 amino acids long. The CDR3 region has the DNA TGTGCCAGCAGCGCCTGGCCGGCGGGTCCAGATACGCAGTATTTT. Translating gives CASSAWPAGPDTQYF.

V gene TRBV5-1 combines with J gene TRBJ1-2, with D possibly TRBD1 on 5 matching bases. The CDR3 length is 13 residues. Germline CDR1 reads SGHRS; CDR2 reads YFSETQ. With 4 bases removed from V and 5 bases from J, the gap between germline ends came to 12 bases. The CDR3 DNA reads TGCGCCAGCAGCCTCAGGGTGGGGTATGGCTACACCTTC. Protein: CASSLRVGYGYTF.

Regarding this clone: Different DNA sequences within this sample yield the same CDR3. The chain carries TRBV7-2 and TRBJ2-7; 10 bases map to TRBD2. V shed 0 bases, J shed 3 bases, and the junction held 2 bases outside the gene matches. The CDR3 sequence is 15 residues long. Germline loops: CDR1 SGHTA, CDR2 FQGNSA. As DNA, the CDR3 is TGTGCCAGCAGCTTAGCCGGGACTAGCGACTACGAGCAGTACTTC. Protein: CASSLAGTSDYEQYF.

This chain links TRBV19 with TRBJ2-2; 8 bases map to TRBD1. V was clipped by 10 bases and J by 5 bases; unmatched bases: 12. Germline V gene sequence: CDR1 LNHDA, CDR2 SQIVND (reference sequence). This CDR3 region has 15 residues. The DNA of the CDR3 is TGTGCCACCCAATCAGGGGGCTTTGGGACCGGGGAGCTGTTTTTT. Translation: CATQSGGFGTGELFF.

V and J are TRBV18 and TRBJ2-1; D uncertain. Trimming shortened V by 2 bases and J by 5 bases, and 19 bases separated the two germline ends. This CDR3 spans 17 amino acids. Germline V gene sequence: CDR1 KGHSH, CDR2 LQKENI. CDR3 loop: CASSPKWAPTSNNEQFF. The CDR3 region has the DNA TGTGCCAGCTCACCAAAGTGGGCCCCCACGTCCAACAATGAGCAGTTCTTC.

This clone was counted a single time. The chain recombines TRBV11-2 with TRBJ2-1; D possibly corresponds to TRBD1 (6 bases). This CDR3 is built from 15 residues. Germline CDR1 is SGHAT and CDR2 is FQNNGV. V was trimmed by 5 bases and J by 3 bases, leaving 14 bases between them. The CDR3 loop is CASSKTGIIYNEQFF. The CDR3 DNA follows: TGTGCCAGCAGCAAAACAGGGATTATCTACAATGAGCAGTTCTTC.